Presented here are 24 T cell receptor beta chains from one specimen sequenced in a study of CD39 and CD103 CD8 tumor-infiltrating T cells. Assay: immunoSEQ multiplex PCR; the TCRdb copy retains only in-frame clones and omits some. This table holds 400 to 550 clones, roughly 72% found once. The sample taken for sequencing was CD39+ CD103+ CD8+ T cells sorted from the tumor. The subset was: CD103+CD39+ double-positive CD45RA- CD8 T cells. The receptors come from a human donor with head and neck squamous cell carcinoma.

The chain is built from TRBV7-9 and TRBJ2-5; D possibly corresponds to TRBD2 (5 bases). Deletions cut 4 bases from V and 5 bases from J, with 20 bases between. Germline loops: CDR1 SEHNR, CDR2 FQNEAQ (reference sequence). The CDR3 is made up of 16 amino acids. The DNA of the CDR3 is TGTGCCAGCAGCTCTCCCGCAGGAGCGGTAGCGGAGACCCAGTACTTC. Its translation: CASSSPAGAVAETQYF.

The chain is built from TRBV7-2 and TRBJ1-4, with 12 positions matching TRBD1. J gave up 7 bases and V 6 bases, and 6 bases lay outside the gene matches. The CDR3 length is 15 residues. Looked up from germline, CDR1 is SGHTA and CDR2 is FQGNSA. The CDR3: CASRRDRGRGEKLFF. CDR3 DNA sequence: TGTGCCAGCAGACGGGACAGGGGGCGCGGTGAAAAACTGTTTTTT. The full variable domain, its missing parts supplied by reference TRBV7-2 and TRBJ1-4, is GAGVSQSPSNKVTEKGKDVELRCDPISGHTALYWYRQSLGQGLEFLIYFQGNSAPDKSGLPSDRFSAERTGGSVSTLTIQRTQQEDSAVYLCASRRDRGRGEKLFFGSGTQLSVL.

The V and J genes are TRBV7-8 and TRBJ1-6; D unresolved. Germline-derived CDR1 and CDR2 are SGHVS and FQNEAQ. The CDR3 loop spans 15 amino acids. The V end was cut by 1 base, the J end by 9 bases, with 13 bases between. CDR3 protein: CASSLDRGVGSPLHF. The CDR3 DNA reads as TGTGCCAGCAGCTTAGATCGGGGTGTAGGTTCACCCCTCCACTTT.

The CDR3 DNA reads as TGCGCCAGCAGCCAAGTGGGGGCCTTGAACACTGAAGCTTTCTTT. Its protein is CASSQVGALNTEAFF. The J gene is TRBJ1-1, the V gene TRBV4-1; a weak D match, TRBD1 (6 bases). V was trimmed by 1 base and J by 0 bases, leaving 9 bases between them. The germline CDR1 and CDR2 sequences are MGHRA and YSYEKL. The CDR3 totals 15 residues.

This sequence joins TRBV11-2 and TRBJ2-3; maybe TRBD2 (5 bases). CDR3 length: 16 residues. Looked up from germline, CDR1 is SGHAT and CDR2 is FQNNGV. The germline V and J ends were trimmed by 1 base and 2 bases, with 13 bases remaining between them. The CDR3 sequence: CASSLVSRGITDTQYF. In DNA, the CDR3 is TGTGCCAGCAGCTTAGTAAGCAGAGGGATCACAGATACGCAGTATTTT.

The chain uses TRBV18 and TRBJ1-1; tentative D call: TRBD1 (5 bases). V lost 2 bases and J 5 bases, leaving 18 bases between the germline ends. Germline V CDR1 and CDR2: KGHSH, LQKENI. CDR3 length equals 16 residues. As DNA, the CDR3 is TGTGCCAGCTCACCAGGAGGAGGTAGGGGAGGGACTGAAGCTTTCTTT. Protein: CASSPGGGRGGTEAFF.

The chain employs TRBV6-1 and TRBJ1-5; 11 bases agree with TRBD1. V gave up 4 bases and J gave up 2 bases; unmatched junction bases: 10. The V gene's germline CDR1 is MNHNS and CDR2 SASEGT. CDR3 size: 18 residues. CDR3 bases: TGTGCCAGCAGTGGGACTGGACAGGGGGCGCCGGGCAATCAGCCCCAGCATTTT. Its translation: CASSGTGQGAPGNQPQHF.

The chain couples TRBV7-2 to TRBJ2-7; weak D call: TRBD2 (5 bases). Trimming pared 5 bases from V and 7 bases from J, leaving 18 bases between. Germline V gene lookup returns CDR1 SGHTA and CDR2 FQGNSA. The CDR3 contains 14 residues. DNA for the CDR3: TGTGCCAGCAGCCAAGTCCTCATACCGGGGGAGCAGTACTTC. The encoded protein is CASSQVLIPGEQYF.

This clone was seen once. The chain couples TRBV4-1 to TRBJ2-1; D call uncertain. Trimming stripped 0 bases from V and 2 bases from J, with 5 bases between. This CDR3 spans 14 amino acids. Germline CDR1 reads MGHRA; CDR2 reads YSYEKL. In DNA, the CDR3 is TGCGCCAGCAGCCAAGAGCTAACCTACAATGAGCAGTTCTTC. Translating gives CASSQELTYNEQFF.

In DNA form, the CDR3 reads TGTGCCAGCTCACTAGGGGGCTTAGGCAATCAGCCCCAGCATTTT. This gives the protein CASSLGGLGNQPQHF. The chain combines TRBV27 with TRBJ1-5; 7 nucleotides agree with TRBD1. CDR3 length equals 15 residues. Trimming at V came to 8 bases and at J to 2 bases, leaving 9 bases not matched to a gene. CDR1 and CDR2 (germline): MNHEY, SMNVEV (reference sequence).

The CDR3 bases are TGTGCCAGCAGCTCAGACAGGGGTAAAGCTTTCTTT. Translating gives CASSSDRGKAFF. This chain uses TRBV5-6 with TRBJ1-1; 8 nucleotides agree with TRBD1. Germline V gene lookup returns CDR1 SGHDT and CDR2 YYEEEE. The CDR3 extends over 12 amino acids. Trimming cost V 3 bases and J 9 bases; bases outside gene matches: 4. The full variable domain, its missing parts supplied by reference TRBV5-6 and TRBJ1-1, is DAGVTQSPTHLIKTRGQQVTLRCSPKSGHDTVSWYQQALGQGPQFIFQYYEEEERQRGNFPDRFSGHQFPNYSSELNVNALLLGDSALYLCASSSDRGKAFFGQGTRLTVV.

A word on this clone: One end of the junction fails to match germline, which may point to a read error. The chain has TRBV7-7 and TRBJ2-7; the D gene is possibly TRBD1 (6 bases). The CDR3 totals 14 residues. CDR1 and CDR2 (germline): SSHAT, FNYEAQ (reference sequence). CDR3 nucleotides: TGTGCTAGCAGCTTAGGGCAGGGGAACTACGAGCAGTACTTC. This codes for CASSLGQGNYEQYF.

The chain has TRBV30 and TRBJ1-1; D is uncertain. CDR1 and CDR2 (germline): GTSNPN, SVGIG (reference sequence). The CDR3 covers 13 residues. The V and J ends lost 2 bases and 5 bases respectively, with 12 bases between them. This CDR3 is CAWSLGVGTEAFF. CDR3 in DNA: TGTGCCTGGAGTCTGGGAGTAGGAACTGAAGCTTTCTTT. The complete variable domain, with remaining parts taken from reference TRBV30 and TRBJ1-1, reads SQTIHQWPATLVQPVGSPLSLECTVEGTSNPNLYWYRQAAGRGLQLLFYSVGIGQISSEVPQNLSASRPQDRQFILSSKKLLLSDSGFYLCAWSLGVGTEAFFGQGTRLTVV.

The chain has TRBV18 and TRBJ2-5; no reliable D call. The CDR3 has 11 amino acids. Between the trimmed V and J ends, which lost 2 bases and 5 bases, there was a span of 3 bases. CDR1 KGHSH and CDR2 LQKENI come from the germline V gene. CDR3 amino acids: CASSPGETQYF. The DNA for the CDR3 is TGTGCCAGCTCACCAGGCGAGACCCAGTACTTC.

This clone appeared a single time. J is TRBJ2-7 and V is TRBV7-9, with 10 nucleotides matching TRBD1. V lost 5 bases and J lost 12; bases outside the gene matches: 7. The CDR3 is 12 amino acids. CDR1 SEHNR and CDR2 FQNEAQ come from the germline V gene (reference sequence). The DNA for the CDR3 is TGTGCCAGCAGCGTCGACAGGGGGCAGGGGTACTTC. It translates to CASSVDRGQGYF.

A note on this clone: The junction does not match germline at one end; this may be a read error. CDR3 nucleotides: TGTGCCAGCAGCCCCGGGACAGGCGACGCCTTC. This codes for CASSPGTGDAF. This chain connects TRBV7-9 to TRBJ2-7, with 8 bases lining up with TRBD1. This CDR3 comprises 11 residues. CDR1 is SEHNR and CDR2 is FQNEAQ in the germline V gene (reference sequence).

The chain joins TRBV4-2 to TRBJ2-5, with TRBD1 matching 9 bases. V lost 5 bases to trimming and J lost 4 bases; unmatched junction nucleotides: 8. The CDR3 covers 15 residues. Germline V gives CDR1 LGHNA, CDR2 YNFKEQ. The CDR3 loop is CASSTTTGGPETQYF. CDR3 sequence (DNA): TGTGCCAGCAGCACTACCACAGGGGGCCCAGAGACCCAGTACTTC.

This clone qualifies as large. The rearrangement links TRBV5-1 to TRBJ1-1; a weak D match, TRBD1 (6 bases). Trimming took off 0 bases at V and 4 bases at J, with 19 bases between the two ends. The germline V gene has CDR1 SGHRS and CDR2 YFSETQ. The length of the CDR3 is 17 residues. Here the CDR3 reads CASSLDRVGRGSTEAFF. In DNA, the CDR3 is TGCGCCAGCAGCTTGGATAGGGTGGGCAGGGGAAGCACTGAAGCTTTCTTT.

The chain joins TRBV7-2 to TRBJ2-3; TRBD1 might be the D (5 bases). Trimming left V 5 bases short and J 3 bases short, with 15 bases between. Germline lookup yields CDR1 SGHTA and CDR2 FQGNSA. There are 15 residues in the CDR3. CDR3 in DNA: TGTGCCAGCAGCACATTAGGGGTAGGAACAGATACGCAGTATTTT. It is translated as CASSTLGVGTDTQYF.

This rearrangement joins TRBV18 to TRBJ1-1; weak D call: TRBD1 (6 bases). Trimming left V 4 bases short and J 0 bases short, with 12 bases between. This CDR3 comprises 15 residues. Germline CDR1 and CDR2: KGHSH and LQKENI. This CDR3 is CASSRSTGLNTEAFF. CDR3 in DNA: TGTGCCAGCTCACGCTCGACAGGACTGAACACTGAAGCTTTCTTT.

The rearrangement joins TRBV6-6 to TRBJ2-1; 13 positions agree with TRBD2. The CDR3 sequence is 15 residues long. V dropped 6 bases and J dropped 6; count of bases not matched to a gene: 5. Per the germline V gene, CDR1 is MNHNY and CDR2 is SVGAGI (reference sequence). The CDR3 DNA sequence: TGTGCCAGCAGCCTAACTAGCGGGGGGGCCAATGAGCAGTTCTTC. This codes for CASSLTSGGANEQFF.

By share of the sample, this clone is large (0.1 to 1%). The J gene is TRBJ2-1, the V gene TRBV7-9, with 7 bases fitting TRBD1. CDR3 size: 17 residues. The germline V gene has CDR1 SEHNR and CDR2 FQNEAQ (reference sequence). The ends lost 5 bases at V and 1 base at J; junction bases unmatched: 11. CDR3 amino acids: CASSAARQGWSYNEQFF. The CDR3, as DNA: TGTGCCAGCAGCGCCGCCCGACAGGGATGGTCCTACAATGAGCAGTTCTTC.

This sequence joins TRBV29-1 and TRBJ2-1; TRBD1 is a possible D gene (5 bases). The germline V gene encodes CDR1 SQVTM and CDR2 ANQGSEA. The CDR3 runs to 11 residues. V was cut by 5 bases and J by 11 bases, with 13 bases left in between. The CDR3 region is CSVLTEPQQFF. CDR3 DNA: TGCAGCGTTTTGACAGAACCGCAGCAGTTCTTC.

This clone was detected only a few times. The CDR3 bases are TGTGCCAGCAGTGAGGGACAGGACAAGTTGCGGGACGAGCAGTACTTC. It specifies CASSEGQDKLRDEQYF. The chain links TRBV2 to TRBJ2-7, with 8 bases aligning to TRBD1. The length of the CDR3 is 16 residues. J gave up 5 bases and V 3 bases, and 12 bases lay outside the gene matches. Germline CDR1 SNHLY, CDR2 FYNNEI.